This T cell receptor beta chain was identified in a study of T cell repertoires in cytomegalovirus infection. Study details: Carrying CMV and the relevant HLA type showed in public TCR beta signatures.

TCRdb fed the reads into MiXCR, producing one record per CDR3 protein. Of roughly 230,000 distinct CDR3 sequences listed, approximately 22% are singletons. Study-wide findings and caveats: There were HLA-C-restricted CMV-specific TCR beta clonotypes dominating the ex vivo response. Summed frequency of public TCR beta families distinguished CMV carriers with the relevant HLA.

This clonotype was seen only a few times. Antigen specificity is unknown. Sequences were obtained from CD8+ T cells from PBMCs. This TCR came from a human donor in good health (CMV status not recorded). Some clones in this sample may be carry-over from other donors' samples.

The CDR3 sequence: CASSLFPVGAQGTDTQYF. CDR3 nucleotide sequence: TGTGCCAGCAGTTTATTCCCGGTAGGGGCTCAAGGCACAGATACGCAGTATTTT. The genes are TRBV12-3 or TRBV12-4 and TRBJ2-3; weak D call: TRBD1 (5 bases). The CDR3 is made up of 18 amino acids. Trimming pared 2 bases from V and 1 base from J, leaving 19 bases between.